These T cell receptor beta chains were read from a single sample in a study of blood T cell repertoires in COVID-19. Measured with immunoSEQ multiplex PCR; TCRdb has only the in-frame clones, and not every one. The repertoire holds under 200,000 clones, with 70% to 90% as singletons. Sequencing was carried out using peripheral blood. The receptors come from a man in his sixties with COVID-19, enrolled during active disease. CDR3s leave out the opening cysteine and the closing phenylalanine or tryptophan.

v_call	j_call	cdr3_length	cdr3_aa
TRBV10-1	TRBJ1-2	15	ASSDPGQTQPIYGYT
TRBV11-3	TRBJ1-1	10	ASSLGSGEAF
TRBV27	TRBJ2-6	12	ASSLLSGANVLT
TRBV30	TRBJ1-4	11	AWSRQGGEKLF
TRBV12-3/TRBV12-4	TRBJ2-1	11	ASSSYSGRWRI
TRBV9	TRBJ2-6	15	ASSVRAGGDISNVLT
TRBV6-2/TRBV6-3	TRBJ1-3	15	ASSYSILRSSGNTIY
TRBV5-6	TRBJ1-2	9	ASSVALGYT
TRBV7-9	TRBJ2-5	9	ASSAEETQY
TRBV5-1	TRBJ2-7	15	ASSLSSGTRVSYEQY
TRBV6-5	TRBJ1-5	11	ASIGQVNQPQH
TRBV19	TRBJ2-4	14	ASSTGLADTKNIQY
TRBV2	TRBJ2-7	13	ASVRDREPTYEQY
TRBV7-9	TRBJ2-5	12	ASSSYRGEETQY
TRBV5-6	TRBJ2-1	14	ASSLVATYSYNEQF
TRBV18	TRBJ2-2	14	ASSPQGQGPTGELF
TRBV6-6	TRBJ1-5	16	ASSRRTESPISNQPQH
TRBV4-1	TRBJ2-4	17	ASSPGTARALLAKNIQY
TRBV7-3	TRBJ2-1	13	ASSIGTSGPNEQF
TRBV3-1/TRBV3-2	TRBJ1-1	12	ASSQAGQGMGAF
TRBV11-3	TRBJ2-2	13	ASSTTGTNTGELF
TRBV4-3	TRBJ1-5	11	ASSQEPYQPQH
TRBV4-3	TRBJ1-2	14	ASSQDSTRANYGYT
TRBV6-5	TRBJ1-5	10	ATGGSNQPQH
TRBV11-3	TRBJ2-1	13	ASSLRTGWDDEQF
TRBV27	TRBJ2-2	12	ASRSGGAVGELF
TRBV18	TRBJ1-1	12	ASSPQAKNTEAF
TRBV5-1	TRBJ2-7	14	ASSPQVGGGTYEQY
TRBV11-2	TRBJ1-4	12	ASSSNRESEKLF
TRBV5-1	TRBJ2-3	16	ASSLATPWAPSTDTQY
TRBV5-1	TRBJ1-5	12	ASSWSTGNQPQH
TRBV28	TRBJ1-1	11	ASSKALGTEAF
TRBV19	TRBJ2-1	14	ASSSTSGGAYNEQF
TRBV7-8	TRBJ1-1	13	ASSLAPRKNTEAF
TRBV6-5	TRBJ1-1	13	ASWASWVTATEAF
TRBV27	TRBJ1-1	14	ASSLGTGGAFTEAF
TRBV18	TRBJ2-7	13	ASSPTSLSSYEQY
TRBV7-2	TRBJ1-2	11	ASSLATDYGYT
TRBV19	TRBJ2-6	15	ASSKGQQDSGANVLT
TRBV19	TRBJ1-4	13	ASSIGGIRVEKLF
TRBV11-3	TRBJ1-1	11	ASSQDRFAEAF
TRBV18	TRBJ1-1	14	ASSPEGAASGTEAF
TRBV27	TRBJ1-1	12	ASSPLTGMTEAF
TRBV24-1	TRBJ2-2	15	ATSDTNRGLDTGELF
TRBV16	TRBJ2-7	9	ASSQSGVRY
TRBV2	TRBJ1-5	13	ASGEGPYSNQPQH
TRBV14	TRBJ2-1	15	ASSQSIWGGVYNEQF